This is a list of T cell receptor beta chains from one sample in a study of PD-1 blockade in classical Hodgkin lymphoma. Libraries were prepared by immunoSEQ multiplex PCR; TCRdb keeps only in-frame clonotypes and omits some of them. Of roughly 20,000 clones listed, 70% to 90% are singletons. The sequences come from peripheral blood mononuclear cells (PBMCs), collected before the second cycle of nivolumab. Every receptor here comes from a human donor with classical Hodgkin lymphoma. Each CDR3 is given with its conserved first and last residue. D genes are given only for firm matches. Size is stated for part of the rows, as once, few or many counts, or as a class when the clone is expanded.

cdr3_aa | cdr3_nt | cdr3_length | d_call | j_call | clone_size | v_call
CASSGGASYNSPLHF | TGTGCCTCTTCGGGTGGGGCTAGTTATAATTCACCCCTCCACTTT | 15 | . | TRBJ1-6 | . | TRBV27
CAQPGQPTVSQPQHF | TGCGCCCAGCCAGGACAACCGACAGTATCTCAGCCCCAGCATTTT | 15 | . | TRBJ1-5 | . | TRBV10-1
CASSAPSSMGGYTF | TGTGCCAGCAGCGCCCCTTCATCTATGGGGGGCTACACCTTC | 14 | . | TRBJ1-2 | few | TRBV9
CASSLLGTNKETQYF | TGTGCCAGCAGCTTATTGGGCACAAATAAAGAGACCCAGTACTTC | 15 | . | TRBJ2-5 | . | TRBV7-3
CASSLAVRQETQYF | TGCGCCAGCAGCTTGGCGGTCCGACAAGAGACCCAGTACTTC | 14 | . | TRBJ2-5 | . | TRBV5-1
CASSQDAGYGYTF | TGCGCCAGCAGCCAAGACGCGGGGTATGGCTACACCTTC | 13 | . | TRBJ1-2 | . | TRBV4-3
CASSWDGDQPQHF | TGTGCCAGCAGCTGGGACGGTGATCAGCCCCAGCATTTT | 13 | . | TRBJ1-5 | . | TRBV7-9
CASSLAGTSGDTQYF | TGCGCCAGCAGCTTAGCTGGGACTAGCGGGGATACGCAGTATTTT | 15 | TRBD2 | TRBJ2-3 | few | TRBV5-1
CAWSAGDGNSPLHF | TGTGCCTGGAGTGCCGGGGACGGCAATTCACCCCTCCACTTT | 14 | . | TRBJ1-6 | . | TRBV30
CASSHLTQYEQYF | TGTGCCAGCAGCCACCTTACGCAGTACGAGCAGTACTTC | 13 | . | TRBJ2-7 | . | TRBV7-8
CASSETLTGGVYNEQFF | TGTGCCAGCAGTGAAACCCTTACAGGGGGGGTTTACAATGAGCAGTTCTTC | 17 | . | TRBJ2-1 | . | TRBV2
CASSPGQAREKLFF | TGTGCCAGCAGCCCGGGACAGGCGCGTGAAAAACTGTTTTTT | 14 | TRBD1 | TRBJ1-4 | . | TRBV7-2
CASTGGTVYGYTF | TGTGCCAGCACCGGGGGGACAGTCTATGGCTACACCTTC | 13 | TRBD1 | TRBJ1-2 | . | TRBV6-5
CASSYLDRGSSPLHF | TGTGCCAGCAGTTACCTGGACAGGGGTAGTTCACCCCTCCACTTT | 15 | TRBD1 | TRBJ1-6 | . | TRBV6-5
CAVRRGTGPLSSYEQYF | TGTGCCGTACGACGGGGGACAGGACCCTTAAGCTCCTACGAGCAGTACTTC | 17 | TRBD1 | TRBJ2-7 | . | TRBV7-2
CASSTGFSGANVLTF | TGCGCCAGCTCAACAGGGTTCTCTGGGGCCAACGTCCTGACTTTC | 15 | . | TRBJ2-6 | . | TRBV5-1
CASSDPTTNEKLFF | TGTGCCAGCTCCGACCCTACAACTAATGAAAAACTGTTTTTT | 14 | . | TRBJ1-4 | . | TRBV18
CASSSRTGGTDTQYF | TGTGCCAGCTCGTCCAGGACAGGGGGCACAGATACGCAGTATTTT | 15 | TRBD1 | TRBJ2-3 | . | TRBV18
CASRHGTAGNTIYF | TGCGCCAGCAGGCACGGGACAGCTGGAAACACCATATATTTT | 14 | TRBD1 | TRBJ1-3 | . | TRBV5-1
CASSIVLLGGTRYGYTF | TGTGCCAGTAGTATCGTATTACTGGGGGGGACCCGCTATGGCTACACCTTC | 17 | . | TRBJ1-2 | . | TRBV19
CASSMGSRADTQYF | TGTGCCAGTAGTATGGGCAGCAGGGCAGATACGCAGTATTTT | 14 | . | TRBJ2-3 | . | TRBV19
CASSIMGYDEQFF | TGTGCCAGTAGTATCATGGGGTACGATGAGCAGTTCTTC | 13 | . | TRBJ2-1 | . | TRBV19
CASSQPHRDLHNEQFF | TGCGCCAGCAGCCAGCCCCACCGGGACTTACACAATGAGCAGTTCTTC | 16 | . | TRBJ2-1 | . | TRBV4-1